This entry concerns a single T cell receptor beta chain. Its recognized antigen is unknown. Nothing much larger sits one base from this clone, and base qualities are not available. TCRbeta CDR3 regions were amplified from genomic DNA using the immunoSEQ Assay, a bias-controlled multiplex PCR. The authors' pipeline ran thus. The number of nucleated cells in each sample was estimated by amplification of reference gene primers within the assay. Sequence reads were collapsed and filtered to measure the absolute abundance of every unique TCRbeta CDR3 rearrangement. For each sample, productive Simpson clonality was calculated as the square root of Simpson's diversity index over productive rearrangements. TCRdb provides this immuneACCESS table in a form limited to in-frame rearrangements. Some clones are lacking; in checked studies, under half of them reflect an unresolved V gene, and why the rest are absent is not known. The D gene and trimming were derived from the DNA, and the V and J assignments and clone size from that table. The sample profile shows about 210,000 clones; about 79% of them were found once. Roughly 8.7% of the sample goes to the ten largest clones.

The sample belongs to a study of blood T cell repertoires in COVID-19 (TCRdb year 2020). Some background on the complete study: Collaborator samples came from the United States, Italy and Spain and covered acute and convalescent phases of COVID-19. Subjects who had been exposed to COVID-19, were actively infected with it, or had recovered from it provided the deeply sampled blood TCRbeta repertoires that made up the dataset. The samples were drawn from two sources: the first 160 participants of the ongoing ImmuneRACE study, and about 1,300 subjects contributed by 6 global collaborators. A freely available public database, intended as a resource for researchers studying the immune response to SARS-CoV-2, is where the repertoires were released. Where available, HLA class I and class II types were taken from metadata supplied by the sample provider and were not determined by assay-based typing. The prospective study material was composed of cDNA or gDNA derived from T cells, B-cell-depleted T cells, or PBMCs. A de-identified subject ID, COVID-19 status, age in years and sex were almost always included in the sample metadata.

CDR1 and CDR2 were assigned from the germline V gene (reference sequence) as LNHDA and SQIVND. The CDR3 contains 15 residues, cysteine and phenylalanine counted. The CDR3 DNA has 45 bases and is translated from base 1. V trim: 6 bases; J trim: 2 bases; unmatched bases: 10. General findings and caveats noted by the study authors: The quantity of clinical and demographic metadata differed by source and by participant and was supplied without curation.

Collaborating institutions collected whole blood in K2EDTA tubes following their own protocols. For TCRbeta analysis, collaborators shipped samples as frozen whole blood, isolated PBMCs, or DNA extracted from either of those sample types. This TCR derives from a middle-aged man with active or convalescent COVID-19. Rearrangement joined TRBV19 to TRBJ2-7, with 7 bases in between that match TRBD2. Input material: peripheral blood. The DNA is TGTGCCAGTAGGTACATGGCTAGCGGACCCTACGAGCAGTACTTC. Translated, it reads CASRYMASGPYEQYF.